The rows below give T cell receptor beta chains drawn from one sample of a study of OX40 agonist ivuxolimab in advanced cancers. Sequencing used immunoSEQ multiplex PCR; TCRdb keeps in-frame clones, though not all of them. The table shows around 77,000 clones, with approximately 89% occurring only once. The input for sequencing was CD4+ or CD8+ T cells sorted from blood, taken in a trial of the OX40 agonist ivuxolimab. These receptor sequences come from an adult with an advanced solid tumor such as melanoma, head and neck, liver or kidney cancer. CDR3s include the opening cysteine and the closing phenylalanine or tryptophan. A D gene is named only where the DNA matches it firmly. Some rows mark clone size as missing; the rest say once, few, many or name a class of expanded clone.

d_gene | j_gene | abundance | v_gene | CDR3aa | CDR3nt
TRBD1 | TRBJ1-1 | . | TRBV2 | CASSVQGANTEAFF | TGTGCCAGCAGTGTACAGGGGGCAAACACTGAAGCTTTCTTT
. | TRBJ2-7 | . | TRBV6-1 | CASSKETDSYEQYF | TGTGCCAGCAGTAAAGAGACAGACTCCTACGAGCAGTACTTC
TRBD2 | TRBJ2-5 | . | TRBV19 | CASRPRGLASGEETQYF | TGTGCCAGTAGACCCAGGGGGTTGGCTAGCGGGGAAGAGACCCAGTACTTC
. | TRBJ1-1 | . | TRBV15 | CATSRDRQWTEAFF | TGTGCCACCAGCAGAGATCGGCAATGGACTGAAGCTTTCTTT
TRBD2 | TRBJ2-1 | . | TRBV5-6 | CASSLIAGGPAYNEQFF | TGTGCCAGCAGCTTGATAGCGGGGGGGCCCGCCTACAATGAGCAGTTCTTC
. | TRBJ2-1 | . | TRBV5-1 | CASSLDPASPLLVF | TGCGCCAGCAGCTTGGACCCGGCTAGCCCCCTTCTGGTCTTC
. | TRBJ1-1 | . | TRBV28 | CASSLPGSMAFF | TGTGCCAGCAGTTTACCAGGGTCTATGGCTTTCTTT
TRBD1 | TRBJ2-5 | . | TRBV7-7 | CASSLAGQGAGETQYF | TGTGCTAGCAGCTTAGCGGGACAGGGGGCAGGGGAGACCCAGTACTTC
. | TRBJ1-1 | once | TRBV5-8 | CASSLLWWPVMNTEAFF | TGTGCCAGCAGCTTGTTGTGGTGGCCTGTCATGAACACTGAAGCTTTCTTT
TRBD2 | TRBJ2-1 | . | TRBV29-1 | CSVLPRLAGGLSNEQFF | TGCAGCGTTTTACCTAGACTAGCGGGGGGCCTCAGCAATGAGCAGTTCTTC
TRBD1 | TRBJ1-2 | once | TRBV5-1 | CASSSRQGSYGYTF | TGCGCCAGCAGCTCAAGACAGGGGAGTTATGGCTACACCTTC
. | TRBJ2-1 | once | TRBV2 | CASSSDSANEQFF | TGTGCCAGCAGTTCGGACTCGGCCAATGAGCAGTTCTTC
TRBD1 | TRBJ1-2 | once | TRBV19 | CASSFRDSVYTF | TGTGCCAGTAGTTTCCGGGACAGCGTATACACCTTC
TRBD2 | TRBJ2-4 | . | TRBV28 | CASWGPTSGRGDIQYF | TGTGCCAGCTGGGGGCCGACTAGCGGGAGAGGGGACATTCAGTACTTC
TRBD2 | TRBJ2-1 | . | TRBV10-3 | CAISESSGGYNEQFF | TGTGCCATCAGTGAGTCCAGCGGGGGCTACAATGAGCAGTTCTTC
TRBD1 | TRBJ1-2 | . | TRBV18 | CASSPGWTGTNYGYTF | TGTGCCAGCTCACCGGGTTGGACAGGGACAAACTATGGCTACACCTTC
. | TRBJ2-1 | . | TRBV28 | CASSPGHSSYNEQFF | TGTGCCAGCAGTCCGGGCCATAGCTCCTACAATGAGCAGTTCTTC
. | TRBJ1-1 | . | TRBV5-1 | CASRESTGRLNTEAFF | TGCGCCAGCAGGGAGAGTACGGGGCGATTGAACACTGAAGCTTTCTTT
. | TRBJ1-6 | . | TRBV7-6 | CASSLEAGRYNSPLHF | TGTGCCAGCAGCTTAGAAGCGGGACGTTATAATTCACCCCTCCACTTT
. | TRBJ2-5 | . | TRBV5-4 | CASTTKGGGETQYF | TGTGCCAGCACAACCAAGGGGGGAGGGGAGACCCAGTACTTC
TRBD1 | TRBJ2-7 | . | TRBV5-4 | CASKSTGTGGTGEQYF | TGTGCCAGCAAGTCAACCGGGACAGGGGGGACCGGGGAGCAGTACTTC
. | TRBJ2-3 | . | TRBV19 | CASKGGKGDTQYF | TGTGCCAGTAAGGGGGGGAAAGGAGATACGCAGTATTTT
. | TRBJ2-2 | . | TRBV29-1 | CSVGAGVAGELFF | TGCAGCGTTGGGGCAGGGGTGGCCGGGGAGCTGTTTTTT
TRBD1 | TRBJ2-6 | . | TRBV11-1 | CASSREGAGANVLTF | TGTGCCAGCAGCCGAGAGGGGGCCGGGGCCAACGTCCTGACTTTC
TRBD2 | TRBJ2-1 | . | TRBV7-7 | CASSLSAGGPGDEQFF | TGTGCTAGCAGCTTATCGGCGGGAGGGCCCGGTGATGAGCAGTTCTTC
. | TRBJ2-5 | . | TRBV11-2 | CASSFGGLAIQTQYF | TGTGCCAGCAGCTTTGGTGGGCTAGCGATCCAGACCCAGTACTTC
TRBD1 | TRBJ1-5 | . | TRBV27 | CARSAFEARTGDRYSNQPQHF | TGTGCCAGGAGTGCATTCGAGGCCCGGACAGGGGATAGATATAGCAATCAGCCCCAGCATTTT
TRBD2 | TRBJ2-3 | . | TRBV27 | CASSWASGISGTDTQYF | TGTGCCAGCAGTTGGGCTAGCGGGATTTCTGGCACAGATACGCAGTATTTT
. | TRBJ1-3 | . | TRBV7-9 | CASSQRGDSGNTIYF | TGTGCCAGCAGCCAAAGGGGTGATTCTGGAAACACCATATATTTT
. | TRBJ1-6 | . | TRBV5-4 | CASSFLAVGAARSNNSPLHF | TGTGCCAGCAGCTTCTTAGCGGTCGGGGCCGCGAGGTCGAATAATTCACCCCTCCACTTT
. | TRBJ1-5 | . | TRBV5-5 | CASSTDHQYQPQHF | TGTGCCAGCAGCACGGACCACCAATACCAGCCCCAGCATTTT
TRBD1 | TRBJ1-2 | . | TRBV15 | CATSSLVRDSHGYTF | TGTGCCACCAGCAGTTTAGTGCGGGACAGCCATGGCTACACCTTC
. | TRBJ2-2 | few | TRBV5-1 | CASSLGQNTGELFF | TGCGCCAGCAGCTTGGGGCAGAACACCGGGGAGCTGTTTTTT
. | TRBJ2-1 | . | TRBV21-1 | CARWDGSNEQFF | TGTGCCCGATGGGACGGAAGCAATGAGCAGTTCTTC
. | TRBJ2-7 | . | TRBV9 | CASSASSTELYF | TGTGCCAGCAGCGCCTCCAGTACGGAGCTGTACTTC
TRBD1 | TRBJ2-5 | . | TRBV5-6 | CASSPRTGVETQYF | TGTGCCAGCAGCCCGCGGACAGGGGTAGAGACCCAGTACTTC